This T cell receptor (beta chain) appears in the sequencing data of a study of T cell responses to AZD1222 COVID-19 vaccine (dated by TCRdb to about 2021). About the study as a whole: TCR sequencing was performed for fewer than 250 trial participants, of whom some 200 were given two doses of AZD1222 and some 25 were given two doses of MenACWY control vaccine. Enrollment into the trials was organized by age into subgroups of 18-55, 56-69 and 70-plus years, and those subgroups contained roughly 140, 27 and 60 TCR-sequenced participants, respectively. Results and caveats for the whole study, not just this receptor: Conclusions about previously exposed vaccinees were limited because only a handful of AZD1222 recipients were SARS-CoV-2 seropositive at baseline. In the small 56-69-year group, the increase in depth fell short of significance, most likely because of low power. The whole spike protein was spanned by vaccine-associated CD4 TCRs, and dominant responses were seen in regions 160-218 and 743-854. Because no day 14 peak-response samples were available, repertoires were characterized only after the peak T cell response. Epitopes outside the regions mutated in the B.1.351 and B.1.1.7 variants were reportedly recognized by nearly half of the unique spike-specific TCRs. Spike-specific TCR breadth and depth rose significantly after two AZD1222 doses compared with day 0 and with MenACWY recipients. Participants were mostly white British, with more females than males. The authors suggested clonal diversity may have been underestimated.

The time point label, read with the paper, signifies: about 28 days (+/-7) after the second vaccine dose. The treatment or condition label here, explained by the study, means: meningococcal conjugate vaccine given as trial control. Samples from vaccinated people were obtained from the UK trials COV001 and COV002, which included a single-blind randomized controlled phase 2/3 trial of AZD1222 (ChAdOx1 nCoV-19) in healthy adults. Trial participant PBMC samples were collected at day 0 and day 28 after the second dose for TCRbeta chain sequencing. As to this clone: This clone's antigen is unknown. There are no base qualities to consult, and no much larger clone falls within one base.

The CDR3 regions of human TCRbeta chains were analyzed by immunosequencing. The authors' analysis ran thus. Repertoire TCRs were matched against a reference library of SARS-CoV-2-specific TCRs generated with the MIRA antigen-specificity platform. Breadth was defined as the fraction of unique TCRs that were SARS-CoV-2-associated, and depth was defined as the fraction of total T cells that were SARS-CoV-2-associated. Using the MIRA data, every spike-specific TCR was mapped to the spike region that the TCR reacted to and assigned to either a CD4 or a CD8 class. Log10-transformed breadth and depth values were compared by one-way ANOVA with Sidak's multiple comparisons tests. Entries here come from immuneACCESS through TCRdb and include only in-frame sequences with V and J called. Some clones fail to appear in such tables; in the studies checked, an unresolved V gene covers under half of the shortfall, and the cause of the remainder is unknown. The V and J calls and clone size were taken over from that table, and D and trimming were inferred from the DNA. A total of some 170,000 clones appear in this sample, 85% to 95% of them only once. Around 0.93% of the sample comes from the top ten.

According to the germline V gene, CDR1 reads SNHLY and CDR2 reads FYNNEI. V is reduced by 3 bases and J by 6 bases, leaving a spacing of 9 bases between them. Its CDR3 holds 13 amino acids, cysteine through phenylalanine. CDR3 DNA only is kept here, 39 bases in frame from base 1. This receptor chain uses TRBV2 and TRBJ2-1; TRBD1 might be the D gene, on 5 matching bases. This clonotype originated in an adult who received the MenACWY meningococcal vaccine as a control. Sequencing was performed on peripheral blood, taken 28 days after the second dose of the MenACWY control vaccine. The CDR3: CASSERQSNEQFF. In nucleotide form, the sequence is TGTGCCAGCAGTGAGCGACAGTCCAATGAGCAGTTCTTC. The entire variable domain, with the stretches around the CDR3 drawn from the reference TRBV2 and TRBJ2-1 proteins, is EPEVTQTPSHQVTQMGQEVILRCVPISNHLYFYWYRQILGQKVEFLVSFYNNEISEKSEIFDDQFSVERPDGSNFTLKIRSTKLEDSAMYFCASSERQSNEQFFGPGTRLTVL.